The 21 T cell receptor beta chains reported below all come from one sample, sequenced in a study of PD-L1 blockade in urothelial cancer. Only in-frame clones appear in the TCRdb table, and some are missing; sequencing was by immunoSEQ multiplex PCR. The sample shows more than 65,000 clones, 87% of them seen only once. The source material was PBMCs, sampled around atezolizumab (anti-PD-L1) treatment. These receptor sequences come from a woman between 65 and 79 years old with urothelial cancer.

V and J are TRBV7-2 and TRBJ1-4, with D perhaps matching TRBD1 (6 bases). Deletions cut 5 bases from V and 3 bases from J, with 13 bases between. This CDR3 is built from 15 residues. Per the germline V gene, CDR1 is SGHTA and CDR2 is FQGNSA. DNA of the CDR3: TGTGCCAGCAGCCGAAAGGGGGTAGCTAATGAAAAACTGTTTTTT. This codes for CASSRKGVANEKLFF.

The gene calls are TRBV25-1 and TRBJ2-7; D unresolved. The CDR3 covers 15 residues. CDR1 and CDR2 from the germline V gene are MGHDK and SYGVNS. The V end was cut by 3 bases, the J end by 2 bases, with 14 bases between. The CDR3 region has the DNA TGTGCCAGCAGTGACGAACAGAGTTTTACCTACGAGCAGTACTTC. This encodes CASSDEQSFTYEQYF.

The chain recombines TRBV5-1 with TRBJ1-4, with D tentatively TRBD1 (6 bases). This CDR3 is 15 amino acids long. Per germline, CDR1 SGHRS and CDR2 YFSETQ. V gave up 0 bases and J gave up 8 bases, with 14 bases separating them. DNA of the CDR3: TGCGCCAGCAGCTTGGATCTGGGACAAGAGGAAAAACTGTTTTTT. As protein: CASSLDLGQEEKLFF. The full variable domain, completed using reference TRBV5-1 and TRBJ1-4, is KAGVTQTPRYLIKTRGQQVTLSCSPISGHRSVSWYQQTPGQGLQFLFEYFSETQRNKGNFPGRFSGRQFSNSRSEMNVSTLELGDSALYLCASSLDLGQEEKLFFGSGTQLSVL.

The V call is TRBV25-1, the J call TRBJ2-3; D perhaps matches TRBD2 (5 bases). V lost 4 bases to trimming and J lost 0 bases, with 8 bases between them. Germline V gene data show CDR1 as MGHDK and CDR2 as SYGVNS. This CDR3 is built from 14 residues. The CDR3 DNA reads TGTGCCAGCAGTGTAAAGCGGAGCACAGATACGCAGTATTTT. Translation gives CASSVKRSTDTQYF.

V is TRBV7-9 and J is TRBJ1-5; TRBD1 is a possible D gene (6 bases). Between the trimmed V and J ends, which lost 2 bases and 5 bases, there was a span of 7 bases. The CDR3 has 13 amino acids. Germline loops: CDR1 SEHNR, CDR2 FQNEAQ (reference sequence). CDR3 region: CASSLSGDQPQHF. As DNA, the CDR3 is TGTGCCAGCAGCTTATCAGGGGATCAGCCCCAGCATTTT.

This clone was detected only a few times. This rearrangement joins TRBV7-9 to TRBJ1-1; the match to TRBD1 covers 9 bases. Germline CDR1 SEHNR, CDR2 FQNEAQ (reference sequence). Unmatched junction bases numbered 9, after V lost 2 bases and J lost 5 bases. This CDR3 spans 16 amino acids. CDR3 sequence (DNA): TGTGCCAGCAGCTTATATCACAGGGGGCGAAGGACTGAAGCTTTCTTT. The encoded protein is CASSLYHRGRRTEAFF.

The chain links TRBV11-2 to TRBJ2-3, with 8 bases fitting TRBD2. The CDR3 is 12 amino acids. Germline V gives CDR1 SGHAT, CDR2 FQNNGV. Unmatched junction bases numbered 5, after V lost 5 bases and J lost 10 bases. CDR3 in DNA: TGTGCCAGCAGCCCCGGACTAGCTGCGCAGTATTTT. It codes for CASSPGLAAQYF.

V usage is TRBV4-1 and J usage is TRBJ2-1, with D maybe TRBD2 (6 bases). Trimming pared 3 bases from V and 0 bases from J, leaving 12 bases between. Germline V gene data show CDR1 as MGHRA and CDR2 as YSYEKL. This CDR3 region has 16 residues. CDR3 in amino acids: CASSQPGLSSYNEQFF. CDR3 sequence (DNA): TGCGCCAGCAGCCAGCCGGGACTGAGCTCCTACAATGAGCAGTTCTTC.

The chain links TRBV6-5 to TRBJ1-2; the D is unclear. The germline V gene has CDR1 MNHEY and CDR2 SVGAGI. Trimming took off 2 bases at V and 6 bases at J, with 7 bases between the two ends. The CDR3 loop spans 12 amino acids. This CDR3 is CASSYEGDGYTF. The CDR3 DNA reads as TGTGCCAGCAGTTACGAGGGTGATGGCTACACCTTC.

V is TRBV19 and J is TRBJ1-3; 7 positions agree with TRBD1. CDR1 is LNHDA, CDR2 SQIVND, per germline (reference sequence). Losses at the gene ends were 4 bases for V and 2 bases for J; bases not matched to a gene: 8. The CDR3 has 16 amino acids. CDR3 nucleotide sequence: TGTGCCAGTAGTACCATGACCAGGGGGACTGGAAACACCATATATTTT. Its translation: CASSTMTRGTGNTIYF.

CDR3 in amino acids: CASSLSVGGRGEQFF. CDR3 in DNA: TGTGCCAGCAGCTTATCGGTCGGGGGGCGGGGTGAGCAGTTCTTC. V usage is TRBV7-7 and J usage is TRBJ2-1, with D perhaps TRBD2 (7 bases). Germline CDR1 is SSHAT and CDR2 is FNYEAQ (reference sequence). Trimming stripped 2 bases from V and 9 bases from J, with 17 bases between. CDR3 length: 15 residues.

V is TRBV6-6 and J is TRBJ1-4; TRBD1 matches 7 bases. Germline V gene lookup returns CDR1 MNHNY and CDR2 SVGAGI (reference sequence). With V trimmed by 2 bases and J by 4 bases, 4 bases remained unmatched. The length of the CDR3 is 15 residues. CDR3 amino acids: CASSYPQGDNEKLFF. Written as DNA, the CDR3 is TGTGCCAGCAGTTACCCGCAGGGGGATAATGAAAAACTGTTTTTT.

The rearrangement joins TRBV7-7 to TRBJ2-7; D might be TRBD1 (5 bases). Germline V gene lookup returns CDR1 SSHAT and CDR2 FNYEAQ (reference sequence). V lost 5 bases, J lost 4 bases, and 12 bases lay in between. The CDR3 loop spans 13 amino acids. The CDR3 reads CASSRGHGYEQYF. Here the CDR3 DNA reads TGTGCCAGCAGCAGGGGTCACGGGTACGAGCAGTACTTC. Full variable domain (remainder filled in from reference TRBV7-7 and TRBJ2-7): GAGVSQSPRYKVTKRGQDVTLRCDPISSHATLYWYQQALGQGPEFLTYFNYEAQPDKSGLPSDRFSAERPEGSISTLTIQRTEQRDSAMYRCASSRGHGYEQYFGPGTRLTVT.

The chain recombines TRBV7-3 with TRBJ2-7, with D possibly being TRBD1 (5 bases). This CDR3 is 14 amino acids long. Trimming removed 5 bases at V and 5 bases at J, with 16 bases between. Germline V gives CDR1 SGHTA, CDR2 FQGTGA. CDR3 in amino acids: CASSLTGSVDEQYF. The CDR3 DNA reads as TGTGCCAGCAGCCTCACAGGTTCAGTGGACGAGCAGTACTTC.

This sequence joins TRBV19 and TRBJ1-6, with D possibly TRBD1 on 5 matching bases. This CDR3 comprises 14 residues. Trimming took 5 bases from V and 6 from J, leaving 11 bases between them. Per germline, CDR1 LNHDA and CDR2 SQIVND (reference sequence). CDR3 amino acids: CASSLQGSNSPLHF. The CDR3 DNA sequence: TGTGCCAGTAGTCTCCAGGGTAGTAATTCACCCCTCCACTTT. Based on the CDR3 plus reference TRBV19 and TRBJ1-6, the full variable domain is DGGITQSPKYLFRKEGQNVTLSCEQNLNHDAMYWYRQDPGQGLRLIYYSQIVNDFQKGDIAEGYSVSREKKESFPLTVTSAQKNPTAFYLCASSLQGSNSPLHFGNGTRLTVT.

This clone appeared a few times. The rearrangement links TRBV5-1 to TRBJ2-3; possible D gene TRBD2, 6 bases. Trimming removed 0 bases from V and 0 bases from J, with 8 bases in between. The CDR3 has 15 amino acids. In germline, CDR1 is SGHRS, CDR2 YFSETQ. CDR3 bases: TGCGCCAGCAGCTTGGACGGGGGTAGCACAGATACGCAGTATTTT. This sequence encodes CASSLDGGSTDTQYF.

V and J are TRBV5-1 and TRBJ2-3; 7 bases fit TRBD1. This CDR3 is 15 amino acids long. CDR1 is SGHRS, CDR2 YFSETQ, per germline. Trimming took 4 bases from V and 0 from J; bases not matched to a gene: 5. For the CDR3, the DNA is TGCGCCAGCAGCCGGGGACAGCCAAGCACAGATACGCAGTATTTT. Protein: CASSRGQPSTDTQYF.

The CDR3 sequence is CASTVGQVYYEQYF. The CDR3 DNA reads as TGTGCCAGCACCGTGGGACAGGTATACTACGAGCAGTACTTC. V usage is TRBV7-2 and J usage is TRBJ2-7; TRBD1 matches 8 bases. The CDR3 runs to 14 residues. CDR1 is SGHTA, CDR2 FQGNSA, per germline. V lost 7 bases and J lost 3; bases outside the gene matches: 8.

The chain recombines TRBV4-3 with TRBJ1-1; D ambiguous. The CDR3 is 13 amino acids. Germline V gene data show CDR1 as LGHNA and CDR2 as YSLEER. Trimming left V 3 bases short and J 4 bases short, with 9 bases between. The CDR3 nucleotides are TGCGCCAGCAGCCAGACATTAAGCACTGAAGCTTTCTTT. Its translation is CASSQTLSTEAFF.

The chain couples TRBV11-2 to TRBJ2-7, with 9 bases lining up with TRBD2. Germline V gene lookup returns CDR1 SGHAT and CDR2 FQNNGV. V lost 1 base and J lost 7; bases outside the gene matches: 8. There are 15 residues in the CDR3. The CDR3 spells CASSLASGGHYEQYF. CDR3 nucleotides: TGTGCCAGCAGCTTAGCCAGCGGGGGGCATTATGAGCAGTACTTC.

The chain employs TRBV5-1 and TRBJ2-2, with D perhaps TRBD1 (6 bases). Trimming took 3 bases from V and 1 from J, leaving 13 bases between them. From germline, CDR1 is SGHRS and CDR2 YFSETQ. This CDR3 region has 16 residues. As DNA, the CDR3 is TGCGCCAGCAGCTGGAGGACAGACTTGAACACCGGGGAGCTGTTTTTT. Encoded protein: CASSWRTDLNTGELFF.